This T cell receptor beta chain appears in the sequencing data of a study of cytomegalovirus exposure and HLA in healthy donors. Across the whole study: Some 85 million unique TCRs from HLA-typed donors were held in an early data release. Overall study findings and caveats: Across HLA loci, a later analysis found differing TCR association rates, with DRB1 most and HLA-C fewest. Across donors, presence/absence analyses took sequencing depth to be roughly uniform.

V trimming: 6 bases; J trimming: 5 bases; junction bases outside the gene matches: 10. The CDR3 runs to 15 residues. Of note for this clone: The antigen remains undetermined.

The PCR ran on 60 Vbeta and 13 Jbeta primers. Method: immunoSEQ multiplex PCR; TCRdb's copy keeps in-frame clones and lacks some. The data show about 85,000 clones, over 70% seen once. What was sequenced was PBMCs. J is TRBJ1-2 and V is TRBV23-1, with 9 bases fitting TRBD1. TRBV23-1 is reported as an ORF; its role is uncertain. This TCR derives from a boy between 10 and 17 years old in good health and CMV-seronegative. The CDR3 DNA reads as TGCGCCAGCAGCCCCGCCGACAGGGGGAGGTATGGCTACACCTTC. It translates to CASSPADRGRYGYTF.